This T cell receptor beta chain was captured in a study of cytomegalovirus exposure and HLA in healthy donors. CDR3 length equals 13 residues. Trimming cost V 3 bases and J 2 bases, with 7 bases left between them. Germline V gives CDR1 SGDLS, CDR2 YYNGEE. Study-level points and caveats: It was 160 or so TCR beta chains that were listed as cytomegalovirus-associated. For TCR beta chains, V- and J-gene trimming was later linked to a missense DCLRE1C variant.

Worth noting for this clone: What it binds is not known.

The PCR employed 60 Vbeta primers together with 13 Jbeta primers. TCRdb's table, derived via immunoSEQ multiplex PCR, lists solely in-frame clones and lacks some. The sample shows 40,000 to 55,000 clones, 65% to 80% of them seen only once. Nominal health characterized the donors when sampled, though unrecorded immune exposures were likely. The chain uses TRBV9 and TRBJ2-3, with D possibly TRBD1 on 5 matching bases. This TCR was sampled from a man between 25 and 39 years old in good health and CMV-seronegative. Material: PBMCs. The CDR3 DNA is TGTGCCAGCAGCGCGACAGTCACAGATACGCAGTATTTT. Its protein product is CASSATVTDTQYF. The full variable domain, in which reference TRBV9 and TRBJ2-3 provide the parts outside the CDR3, is DSGVTQTPKHLITATGQRVTLRCSPRSGDLSVYWYQQSLDQGLQFLIQYYNGEERAKGNILERFSAQQFPDLHSELNLSSLELGDSALYFCASSATVTDTQYFGPGTRLTVL.